This TCR beta chain was documented in a study of identical twins. Study-level findings and limits: Cord blood's abundant beta clonotypes had fewer insertions, unlike memory repertoires. Monozygotic twins shared more out-of-frame TCR alpha than recombination models predicted. Findings came from cross-sectional statistics, without long-term follow-up of donors.

Remarks on this clonotype: The target antigen is unknown.

Trimming removed 2 bases from V and 1 base from J, with 13 bases in between. The CDR3 has 16 amino acids. A universal primer site came from template switching; cDNA carried unique molecular identifiers. TCRdb reanalysed the 5' RACE reads using MiXCR and keeps one entry per CDR3 protein. The sample lists 1.5 million to 2 million distinct CDR3 sequences, 32% occurring once. The chain combines TRBV12-3 or TRBV12-4 with TRBJ2-3, with D tentatively TRBD2 (6 bases). This clonotype was sampled from a newborn girl in good health. Sequenced: cord blood. CDR3 sequence: CASSLFGASGTDTQYF. The CDR3 bases are TGTGCCAGCAGTTTATTTGGGGCTAGCGGCACAGATACGCAGTATTTT.